The source of this T cell receptor beta chain is a study of T cell responses to AZD1222 COVID-19 vaccine. Second-dose intervals of approximately 4 or approximately 12 weeks were pooled. The CDR3 covers 13 residues. The V end was cut by 5 bases, the J end by 4 bases, with 11 bases between. TCRdb's table, derived via immunoSEQ multiplex PCR, lists solely in-frame clones and lacks some. Of around 180,000 clones detected, more than 75% appear once; the ten largest clones hold roughly 25%. The V and J genes are TRBV12-3 or TRBV12-4 and TRBJ1-2; D not resolved. The source of this sequence is an adult who received the AZD1222 COVID-19 vaccine. Source: peripheral blood, taken 28 days after the second AZD1222 dose. CDR3 protein: CASSPRHGYGYTF. The CDR3, as DNA: TGTGCCAGCAGTCCGCGACACGGCTATGGCTACACCTTC.